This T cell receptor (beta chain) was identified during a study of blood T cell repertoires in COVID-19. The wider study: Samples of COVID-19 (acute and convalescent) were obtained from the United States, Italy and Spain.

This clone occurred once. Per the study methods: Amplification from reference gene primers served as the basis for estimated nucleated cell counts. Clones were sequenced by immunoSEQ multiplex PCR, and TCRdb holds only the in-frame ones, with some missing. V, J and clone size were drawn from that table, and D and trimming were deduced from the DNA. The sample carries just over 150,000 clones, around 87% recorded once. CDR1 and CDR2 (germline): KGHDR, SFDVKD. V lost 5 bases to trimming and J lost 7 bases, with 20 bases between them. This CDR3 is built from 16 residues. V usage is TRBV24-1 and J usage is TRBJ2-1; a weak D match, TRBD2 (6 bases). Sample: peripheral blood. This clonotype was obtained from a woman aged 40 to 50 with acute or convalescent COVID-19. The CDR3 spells CATSGPETSLGNEQFF. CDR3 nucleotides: TGTGCCACCAGTGGACCCGAAACTAGCCTTGGGAATGAGCAGTTCTTC.